These 14 T cell receptor beta chains originate from one sample sequenced in a study of shared clonotypes between healthy human individuals. Method: immunoSEQ multiplex PCR; TCRdb's copy keeps in-frame clones and lacks some. The sample has 1 million to 1.2 million clones; 60% to 85% are singletons. The sample taken for sequencing was memory CD4+ T cells from PBMCs. Subset indicated: CD45RA-negative fraction. The receptor source for this set is a man aged 18 to 30 in good health. Some clones in this sample may be carry-over from other donors' samples.

The chain links TRBV5-4 to TRBJ1-1; 10 bases agree with TRBD1. Trimming removed 7 bases from V and 5 bases from J; junction bases left unmatched: 11. This CDR3 has 15 residues. Germline V gives CDR1 SGHNT, CDR2 YYREEE (reference sequence). The CDR3 bases are TGTGCCAGCCAGAGGACAGGGGGGTCCCTAACTGAAGCTTTCTTT. Protein sequence: CASQRTGGSLTEAFF.

The chain combines TRBV30 with TRBJ2-1; a possible D gene is TRBD1 (5 bases). This CDR3 spans 15 amino acids. Germline CDR1 GTSNPN, CDR2 SVGIG (reference sequence). V lost 2 bases and J lost 4, with 15 bases in between. The CDR3 coding sequence is TGTGCCTGGAGTAAAAGGAGTGGGGCTTACAATGAGCAGTTCTTC. This sequence encodes CAWSKRSGAYNEQFF.

The rearrangement uses TRBV11-3 and TRBJ1-3; 7 nucleotides align to TRBD1. The V segment lost 5 bases and the J segment 0 bases; nucleotides outside the gene matches: 1. Per the germline V gene, CDR1 is SGHNT and CDR2 is YENEEA. The CDR3 spans 14 residues. The CDR3 loop reads CASSPGGSGNTIYF. The CDR3 region has the DNA TGTGCCAGCAGCCCAGGGGGCTCTGGAAACACCATATATTTT.

The V and J genes are TRBV5-1 and TRBJ1-3; tentative D call: TRBD1 (5 bases). V lost 4 bases and J lost 4, with 21 bases in between. CDR1 is SGHRS and CDR2 is YFSETQ in the germline V gene. This CDR3 contains 17 residues. The CDR3 sequence: CASSPYPGLPDGNTIYF. For the CDR3, the DNA is TGCGCCAGCAGCCCCTACCCGGGACTCCCCGACGGAAACACCATATATTTT.

The DNA for the CDR3 is TGTGCCAGCAGCCGGGGACAGATGACTAACTATGGCTACACCTTC. Its protein is CASSRGQMTNYGYTF. This chain joins TRBV7-8 and TRBJ1-2, with TRBD1 identical over 7 bases. The CDR3 has 15 amino acids. Germline CDR1 SGHVS, CDR2 FQNEAQ. With 5 bases clipped from V and 0 bases from J, the junction kept 6 bases outside the gene matches.

As concerns this clone: The identical CDR3 is also encoded by other nucleotide sequences in the sample. The chain has TRBV2 and TRBJ1-3; no definite D call. The CDR3 has 11 amino acids. In germline, CDR1 is SNHLY, CDR2 FYNNEI. V lost 6 bases and J lost 4, with 4 bases in between. The CDR3 nucleotides read TGTGCCAGCAGGTACGGAAACACCATATATTTT. Residues: CASRYGNTIYF. The full variable domain, completed using reference TRBV2 and TRBJ1-3, is EPEVTQTPSHQVTQMGQEVILRCVPISNHLYFYWYRQILGQKVEFLVSFYNNEISEKSEIFDDQFSVERPDGSNFTLKIRSTKLEDSAMYFCASRYGNTIYFGEGSWLTVV.

The gene calls are TRBV19 and TRBJ1-1; D is perhaps TRBD1 (6 bases). From germline, CDR1 is LNHDA and CDR2 SQIVND (reference sequence). The V and J ends lost 4 bases and 2 bases respectively, with 11 bases between them. The CDR3 covers 14 residues. The CDR3 bases are TGTGCCAGTAGTAAGGGGGTCGTCAACACTGAAGCTTTCTTT. Translation: CASSKGVVNTEAFF.

The chain uses TRBV30 and TRBJ2-5; 9 bases fit TRBD1. J gave up 5 bases and V 1 base, and 8 bases lay outside the gene matches. The germline CDR1 and CDR2 sequences are GTSNPN and SVGIG (reference sequence). The CDR3 is 15 amino acids. The chain's CDR3 is CAWSEGTGIGETQYF. The CDR3 DNA follows: TGTGCCTGGAGTGAAGGGACAGGGATCGGGGAGACCCAGTACTTC. Full variable domain (remainder filled in from reference TRBV30 and TRBJ2-5): SQTIHQWPATLVQPVGSPLSLECTVEGTSNPNLYWYRQAAGRGLQLLFYSVGIGQISSEVPQNLSASRPQDRQFILSSKKLLLSDSGFYLCAWSEGTGIGETQYFGPGTRLLVL.

This chain uses TRBV27 with TRBJ2-7; D remains unclear. CDR3 length: 13 residues. The germline CDR1 and CDR2 sequences are MNHEY and SMNVEV (reference sequence). V gave up 2 bases and J gave up 3 bases, with 8 bases separating them. The CDR3 sequence is CASSLGRFYEQYF. CDR3 nucleotide sequence: TGTGCCAGCAGTTTAGGGCGATTCTACGAGCAGTACTTC.

The rearrangement joins TRBV5-6 to TRBJ2-4, with 7 bases fitting TRBD2. The CDR3 loop spans 15 amino acids. From germline, CDR1 is SGHDT and CDR2 YYEEEE. V shed 4 bases and J 8 bases; nucleotides not matched to a gene: 12. Here the CDR3 reads CASSPRTRRGDIQYF. DNA for the CDR3: TGTGCCAGCAGCCCTAGGACTAGGAGGGGAGACATTCAGTACTTC.

The chain couples TRBV5-5 to TRBJ1-4; weak D call: TRBD1 (6 bases). V dropped 2 bases and J dropped 5 bases, with 25 bases sitting between them. This CDR3 spans 19 amino acids. CDR1 and CDR2 from the germline V gene are SGHKS and YYEKEE (reference sequence). CDR3: CASSLIRAGALLENEKLFF. CDR3 in DNA: TGTGCCAGCAGCTTAATTCGAGCAGGGGCGTTACTTGAAAATGAAAAACTGTTTTTT.

The chain recombines TRBV30 with TRBJ1-1; D remains unclear. The CDR3 is 10 amino acids. The germline V and J ends were trimmed by 2 bases and 5 bases, with 3 bases remaining between them. Germline assignment: CDR1 GTSNPN and CDR2 SVGIG (reference sequence). CDR3 bases: TGTGCCTGGAGTCTAACTGAAGCTTTCTTT. This translates into CAWSLTEAFF. The whole variable domain, filled in from reference TRBV30 and TRBJ1-1, reads SQTIHQWPATLVQPVGSPLSLECTVEGTSNPNLYWYRQAAGRGLQLLFYSVGIGQISSEVPQNLSASRPQDRQFILSSKKLLLSDSGFYLCAWSLTEAFFGQGTRLTVV.

This chain links TRBV29-1 with TRBJ2-7, with TRBD1 matching 7 bases. V gave up 4 bases and J gave up 3 bases; unmatched junction bases: 9. The CDR3 is made up of 14 amino acids. The germline gives CDR1 SQVTM, CDR2 ANQGSEA. CDR3 in amino acids: CSVGQGNMYYEQYF. The DNA of the CDR3 is TGCAGCGTTGGACAGGGAAATATGTACTACGAGCAGTACTTC.

This clone was counted ten times or more. The chain uses TRBV10-3 and TRBJ1-2; D is ambiguous. CDR3 length: 14 residues. V was cut by 0 bases and J by 0 bases, with 5 bases left in between. Germline V CDR1 and CDR2: ENHRY, SYGVKD. Here the CDR3 reads CAISESAANYGYTF. CDR3 DNA: TGTGCCATCAGTGAGTCCGCGGCTAACTATGGCTACACCTTC.